One sample yielded the 25 T cell receptor beta chains listed below, sequenced in a study of blood T cell repertoires in COVID-19. Profiled with immunoSEQ multiplex PCR; TCRdb holds only in-frame clones, not every one. The sample has over 400,000 clones, approximately 91% seen once; the top ten hold 7.5% to 9.5%. The material sequenced was peripheral blood. The source is a woman in her forties or fifties with COVID-19, enrolled during active disease.

V and J are TRBV5-1 and TRBJ1-3; TRBD1 is a possible D gene (5 bases). The V gene's germline CDR1 is SGHRS and CDR2 YFSETQ. This CDR3 region has 16 residues. Trimming took off 0 bases at V and 0 bases at J, with 10 bases between the two ends. DNA for the CDR3: TGCGCCAGCAGCTTGGGACAGCTTCTCTCTGGAAACACCATATATTTT. It specifies CASSLGQLLSGNTIYF.

The chain has TRBV5-1 and TRBJ1-2; 7 bases map to TRBD1. The germline V gene encodes CDR1 SGHRS and CDR2 YFSETQ. The trim removed 2 bases at V and 6 bases at J, leaving 4 bases unmatched. The CDR3 loop spans 13 amino acids. The CDR3 loop is CASSFDRVDGYTF. As DNA, the CDR3 is TGCGCCAGCAGCTTTGACAGGGTGGATGGCTACACCTTC.

V gene TRBV9 combines with J gene TRBJ1-2; 7 bases are shared with TRBD1. The CDR3 is made up of 14 amino acids. The germline V gene has CDR1 SGDLS and CDR2 YYNGEE. The V and J ends lost 0 bases and 6 bases, in that order; junction bases with no gene match: 5. CDR3 DNA sequence: TGTGCCAGCAGCGTAGCTAGCCAGGGGGATGGCTACACCTTC. Protein sequence: CASSVASQGDGYTF.

This chain uses TRBV7-3 with TRBJ2-1; tentative D call: TRBD2 (5 bases). Between the trimmed V and J ends, which lost 2 bases and 10 bases, there was a span of 9 bases. Per the germline V gene, CDR1 is SGHTA and CDR2 is FQGTGA. This CDR3 has 12 residues. The CDR3 loop is CASSLAGGEQFF. For the CDR3, the DNA is TGTGCCAGCAGCTTAGCCGGCGGGGAGCAGTTCTTC.

The CDR3 DNA follows: TGTGCCAGCAGCCCTAGCGGGGGGCCTGGCTATGGCTACACCTTC. Encoded protein: CASSPSGGPGYGYTF. The rearrangement uses TRBV3-1 (or the pseudogene TRBV3-2) and TRBJ1-2, with D possibly matching TRBD1 (6 bases). The germline V gene has CDR1 LGHDT and CDR2 YNNKEL (reference sequence). Trimming removed 4 bases from V and 4 bases from J, with 16 bases in between. The CDR3 covers 15 residues.

The chain joins TRBV19 to TRBJ1-2; tentatively, D is TRBD1 (6 bases). Germline V CDR1 and CDR2: LNHDA, SQIVND (reference sequence). This CDR3 contains 13 residues. Trimming removed 6 bases at V and 8 bases at J, with 16 bases between. The CDR3 region is CASRGQGGPGYTF. DNA for the CDR3: TGTGCCAGTAGGGGTCAAGGGGGACCAGGCTACACCTTC.

The chain joins TRBV24-1 to TRBJ2-1; perhaps TRBD1 as D (6 bases). The V end lost 3 bases, the J end lost 0 bases, and 8 bases lay between the germline ends. The CDR3 runs 15 residues. Germline values: CDR1 KGHDR, CDR2 SFDVKD. DNA of the CDR3: TGTGCCACCAGTGATACAGGGAGCTCCTACAATGAGCAGTTCTTC. Its translation: CATSDTGSSYNEQFF.

V gene TRBV2 combines with J gene TRBJ1-5; D remains ambiguous. The germline V and J ends were trimmed by 4 bases and 0 bases, with 10 bases remaining between them. The CDR3 is 15 amino acids. CDR1 SNHLY and CDR2 FYNNEI come from the germline V gene. For the CDR3, the DNA is TGTGCCAGCAGTGCTTTGAGGGTTAGCAATCAGCCCCAGCATTTT. This translates into CASSALRVSNQPQHF.

This clone occurred once. The rearrangement links TRBV2 to TRBJ2-3; 8 positions match TRBD2. Per the germline V gene, CDR1 is SNHLY and CDR2 is FYNNEI. The CDR3 spans 13 residues. The ends lost 11 bases at V and 2 bases at J; junction bases unmatched: 6. Here the CDR3 DNA reads TGTGCCGGATTAGCGGGGTTCACAGATACGCAGTATTTT. The encoded protein is CAGLAGFTDTQYF.

V usage is TRBV10-3 and J usage is TRBJ2-1; 12 bases fit TRBD2. From germline, CDR1 is ENHRY and CDR2 SYGVKD. The CDR3 has 15 residues. V gave up 11 bases and J gave up 5 bases; unmatched junction bases: 10. CDR3 DNA: TGTGCCTCGTGGCCGGGACTAGCGGGTCACAATGAGCAGTTCTTC. It yields the protein CASWPGLAGHNEQFF.

The rearrangement joins TRBV2 to TRBJ2-7; D unresolved. The CDR3 runs to 14 residues. Trimming took off 4 bases at V and 3 bases at J, with 13 bases between the two ends. The germline CDR1 and CDR2 sequences are SNHLY and FYNNEI. CDR3 DNA: TGTGCCAGCAGTGCCGCTACTATGGGCTACGAGCAGTACTTC. It is translated as CASSAATMGYEQYF. Filled out from reference TRBV2 and TRBJ2-7, the complete variable domain reads EPEVTQTPSHQVTQMGQEVILRCVPISNHLYFYWYRQILGQKVEFLVSFYNNEISEKSEIFDDQFSVERPDGSNFTLKIRSTKLEDSAMYFCASSAATMGYEQYFGPGTRLTVT.

The chain links TRBV6-5 to TRBJ2-7; 8 bases are shared with TRBD2. The CDR3 has 14 amino acids. V lost 2 bases to trimming and J lost 2 bases; unmatched junction nucleotides: 2. Germline loops: CDR1 MNHEY, CDR2 SVGAGI. This chain's CDR3 is CASSYTSGPYEQYF. CDR3 nucleotide sequence: TGTGCCAGCAGTTACACTAGCGGACCCTACGAGCAGTACTTC.

This clone was detected only once. The V call is TRBV6-4, the J call TRBJ2-2; tentative D call: TRBD1 (6 bases). Trimming removed 6 bases at V and 5 bases at J, with 10 bases between. The CDR3 has 13 amino acids. The germline CDR1 and CDR2 sequences are MRHNA and SNTAGT. CDR3 sequence reads: CASSRTGTGELFF. In DNA, the CDR3 is TGTGCCAGCAGCCGAACAGGGACCGGGGAGCTGTTTTTT.

The genes are TRBV27 and TRBJ1-6, with D hard to call. Trimming stripped 0 bases from V and 6 bases from J, with 9 bases between. Germline assignment: CDR1 MNHEY and CDR2 SMNVEV (reference sequence). The CDR3 spans 15 residues. Here the CDR3 DNA reads TGTGCCAGCAGTTTATCGGCAGGACTTAATTCACCCCTCCACTTT. The encoded protein is CASSLSAGLNSPLHF.

The J gene is TRBJ2-3, the V gene TRBV5-1, with TRBD2 matching over 12 bases. With V trimmed by 3 bases and J by 2 bases, 7 bases remained unmatched. This CDR3 region has 17 residues. The germline CDR1 and CDR2 sequences are SGHRS and YFSETQ. The CDR3 sequence is CASSSLTSGGLTDTQYF. CDR3 bases: TGCGCCAGCAGCTCACTGACTAGCGGGGGCCTCACAGATACGCAGTATTTT.

V is TRBV29-1 and J is TRBJ2-3, with TRBD1 as a possible D gene (5 bases). CDR1 is SQVTM, CDR2 ANQGSEA, per germline. This CDR3 is built from 13 residues. V lost 5 bases, J lost 1 base, and 10 bases lay in between. This chain's CDR3 is CSVSGRGTDTQYF. The CDR3 DNA follows: TGCAGCGTTTCGGGCAGGGGCACAGATACGCAGTATTTT.

This clone appeared a single time. The chain carries TRBV2 and TRBJ1-1, with D tentatively TRBD1 (6 bases). CDR3 length: 13 amino acids. Between the trimmed V and J ends, which lost 4 bases and 11 bases, there was a span of 17 bases. Germline CDR1 SNHLY, CDR2 FYNNEI. CDR3 nucleotides: TGTGCCAGCAGTGGTGGGGGCGCGATGGCTGCTTTCTTT. Its protein is CASSGGGAMAAFF.

This chain uses TRBV9 with TRBJ2-7; 12 positions match TRBD2. The CDR3 spans 16 residues. J lost 3 bases, V lost 5 bases, and 9 bases had no gene match. Germline loops: CDR1 SGDLS, CDR2 YYNGEE. The CDR3 sequence: CASSLTSGGSFYEQYF. The CDR3 DNA is TGTGCCAGCAGTCTGACTAGCGGGGGTTCTTTCTACGAGCAGTACTTC. Combining the CDR3 with reference TRBV9 and TRBJ2-7 gives the whole variable domain DSGVTQTPKHLITATGQRVTLRCSPRSGDLSVYWYQQSLDQGLQFLIQYYNGEERAKGNILERFSAQQFPDLHSELNLSSLELGDSALYFCASSLTSGGSFYEQYFGPGTRLTVT.

This clone appeared a few times. The V call is TRBV20-1, the J call TRBJ1-2; D ambiguous. Germline V gives CDR1 DFQATT, CDR2 SNEGSKA (reference sequence). With 5 bases removed from V and 4 bases from J, the gap between germline ends came to 5 bases. The CDR3 runs 10 residues. CDR3 DNA: TGCAGTGCTTTCGTCTATGGCTACACCTTC. It is translated as CSAFVYGYTF.

This chain connects TRBV12-5 to TRBJ1-1; the D is unclear. The CDR3 is 13 residues long. The ends were cut back, 7 bases at V and 5 bases at J, with 14 bases in the middle. The germline gives CDR1 LGHNT, CDR2 FRNRAP. CDR3 bases: TGTGCTAGTGCCTGGGAGGAGAGAACTGAAGCTTTCTTT. As protein: CASAWEERTEAFF.

V and J are TRBV18 and TRBJ1-1, with 10 bases matching TRBD1. The CDR3 is 16 residues long. Trimming at V came to 2 bases and at J to 3 bases, leaving 6 bases not matched to a gene. In germline, CDR1 is KGHSH, CDR2 LQKENI. This chain's CDR3 is CASSPGSGQGYTEAFF. For the CDR3, the DNA is TGTGCCAGCTCACCAGGGTCGGGACAGGGGTACACTGAAGCTTTCTTT.

The J gene is TRBJ1-3, the V gene TRBV7-9; D possibly corresponds to TRBD1 (5 bases). Germline CDR1 is SEHNR and CDR2 is FQNEAQ (reference sequence). The CDR3 is 15 residues long. V lost 3 bases and J 0 bases, leaving 9 bases between the germline ends. CDR3 loop: CASSFQGGSGNTIYF. CDR3 coding DNA: TGTGCCAGCAGCTTCCAGGGAGGCTCTGGAAACACCATATATTTT.

The genes are TRBV14 and TRBJ2-5; the match to TRBD2 covers 9 bases. The CDR3 has 17 amino acids. CDR1 is SGHDN, CDR2 FVKESK, per germline. V trimming: 4 bases; J trimming: 5 bases; junction bases outside the gene matches: 14. The CDR3 is CASSPDPTAGGLETQYF. The CDR3 DNA reads TGTGCCAGCAGCCCCGACCCAACCGCGGGGGGGCTTGAGACCCAGTACTTC.

This chain joins TRBV2 and TRBJ2-1; possibly TRBD1 for D (5 bases). V gave up 8 bases and J gave up 8 bases, with 16 bases separating them. The CDR3 is 13 amino acids. Germline V gene lookup returns CDR1 SNHLY and CDR2 FYNNEI. The CDR3 nucleotides are TGTGCCAGCTGCCCCGGACACTTCGATGAGCAGTTCTTC. This gives the protein CASCPGHFDEQFF.

V is TRBV7-2 and J is TRBJ2-1; 7 bases map to TRBD2. The germline V gene encodes CDR1 SGHTA and CDR2 FQGNSA. The CDR3 consists of 15 residues. V dropped 5 bases and J dropped 1; count of bases not matched to a gene: 5. The CDR3 nucleotides are TGTGCCAGCAGCGGGGGGGAGGGATCCTACAATGAGCAGTTCTTC. This gives the protein CASSGGEGSYNEQFF.